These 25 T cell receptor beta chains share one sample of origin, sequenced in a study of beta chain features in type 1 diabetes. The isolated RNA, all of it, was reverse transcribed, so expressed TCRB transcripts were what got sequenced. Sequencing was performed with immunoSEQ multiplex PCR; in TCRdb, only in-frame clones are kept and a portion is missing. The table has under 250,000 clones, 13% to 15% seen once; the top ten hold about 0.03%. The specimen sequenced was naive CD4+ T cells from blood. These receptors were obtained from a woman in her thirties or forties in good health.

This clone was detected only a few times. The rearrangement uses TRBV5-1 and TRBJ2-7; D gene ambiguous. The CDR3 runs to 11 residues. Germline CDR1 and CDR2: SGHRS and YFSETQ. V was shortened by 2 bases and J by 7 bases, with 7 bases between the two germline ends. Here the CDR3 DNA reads TGCGCCAGCAGCTTAAGCGAAGAGCAGTACTTC. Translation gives CASSLSEEQYF.

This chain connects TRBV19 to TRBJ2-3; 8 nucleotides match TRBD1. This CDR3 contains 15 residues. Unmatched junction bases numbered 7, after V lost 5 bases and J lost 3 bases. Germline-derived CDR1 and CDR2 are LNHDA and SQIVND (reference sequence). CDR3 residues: CASSLGQGWTDTQYF. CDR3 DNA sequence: TGTGCCAGTAGTCTTGGACAGGGATGGACAGATACGCAGTATTTT.

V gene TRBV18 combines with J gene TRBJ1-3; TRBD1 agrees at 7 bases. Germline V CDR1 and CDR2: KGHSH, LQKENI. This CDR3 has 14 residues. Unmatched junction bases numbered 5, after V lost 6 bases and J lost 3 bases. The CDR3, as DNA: TGTGCCAGCTCCGAGACAGGGCGTGGAAACACCATATATTTT. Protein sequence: CASSETGRGNTIYF.

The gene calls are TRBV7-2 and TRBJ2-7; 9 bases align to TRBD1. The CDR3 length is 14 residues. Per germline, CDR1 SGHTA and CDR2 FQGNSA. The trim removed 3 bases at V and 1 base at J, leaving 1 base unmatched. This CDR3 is CASSFGQGSYEQYF. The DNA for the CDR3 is TGTGCCAGCAGCTTTGGACAGGGGTCCTACGAGCAGTACTTC.

The CDR3 spells CASSSPGVRNTIYF. As DNA, the CDR3 is TGTGCCAGCAGCTCGCCGGGAGTGAGGAACACCATATATTTT. This rearrangement joins TRBV5-4 to TRBJ1-3; no reliable D call. The germline gives CDR1 SGHNT, CDR2 YYREEE (reference sequence). The CDR3 loop spans 14 amino acids. V was shortened by 3 bases and J by 7 bases, with 14 bases between the two germline ends.

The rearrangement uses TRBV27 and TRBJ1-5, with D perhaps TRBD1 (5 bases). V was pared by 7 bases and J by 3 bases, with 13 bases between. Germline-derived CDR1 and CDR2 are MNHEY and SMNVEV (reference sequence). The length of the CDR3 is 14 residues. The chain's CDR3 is CASKGAGLNQPQHF. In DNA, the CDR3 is TGTGCCAGCAAAGGGGCAGGTCTCAATCAGCCCCAGCATTTT.

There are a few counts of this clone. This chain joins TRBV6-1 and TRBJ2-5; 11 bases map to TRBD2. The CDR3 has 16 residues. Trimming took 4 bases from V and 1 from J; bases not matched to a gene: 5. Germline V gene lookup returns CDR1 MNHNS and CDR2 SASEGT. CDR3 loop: CASSAPSGGSQETQYF. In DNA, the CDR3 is TGTGCCAGCAGTGCCCCTAGCGGGGGGTCCCAAGAGACCCAGTACTTC.

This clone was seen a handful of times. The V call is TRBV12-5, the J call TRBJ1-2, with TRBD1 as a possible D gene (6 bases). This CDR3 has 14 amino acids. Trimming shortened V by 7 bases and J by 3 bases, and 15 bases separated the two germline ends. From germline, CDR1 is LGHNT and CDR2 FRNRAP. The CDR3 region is CASASRDTDYGYTF. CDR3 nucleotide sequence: TGTGCTAGTGCCTCTAGGGACACCGACTATGGCTACACCTTC.

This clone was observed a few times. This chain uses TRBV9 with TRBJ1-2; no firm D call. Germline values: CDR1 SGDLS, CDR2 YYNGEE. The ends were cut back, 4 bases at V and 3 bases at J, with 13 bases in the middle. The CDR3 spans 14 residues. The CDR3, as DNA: TGTGCCAGCAGCCGCCGAGGGAGGGACTATGGCTACACCTTC. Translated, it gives CASSRRGRDYGYTF.

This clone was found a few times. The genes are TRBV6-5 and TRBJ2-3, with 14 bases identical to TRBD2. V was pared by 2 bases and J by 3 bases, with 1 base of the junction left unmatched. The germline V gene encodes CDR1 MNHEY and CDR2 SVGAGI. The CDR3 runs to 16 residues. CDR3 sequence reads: CASSYRLAGGTDTQYF. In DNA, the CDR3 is TGTGCCAGCAGTTACCGACTAGCGGGGGGGACAGATACGCAGTATTTT.

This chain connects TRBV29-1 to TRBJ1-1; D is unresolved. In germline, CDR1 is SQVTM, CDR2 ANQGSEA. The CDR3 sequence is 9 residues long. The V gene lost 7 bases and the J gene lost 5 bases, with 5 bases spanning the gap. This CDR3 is CSGGTEAFF. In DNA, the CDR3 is TGCAGCGGCGGGACTGAAGCTTTCTTT. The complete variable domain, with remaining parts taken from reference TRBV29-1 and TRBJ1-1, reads SAVISQKPSRDICQRGTSLTIQCQVDSQVTMMFWYRQQPGQSLTLIATANQGSEATYESGFVIDKFPISRPNLTFSTLTVSNMSPEDSSIYLCSGGTEAFFGQGTRLTVV.

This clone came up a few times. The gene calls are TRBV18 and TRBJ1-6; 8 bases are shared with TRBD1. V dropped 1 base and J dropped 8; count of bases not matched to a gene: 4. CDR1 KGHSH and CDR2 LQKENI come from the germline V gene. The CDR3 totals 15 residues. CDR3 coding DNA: TGTGCCAGCTCACCACTAGGACAGGGTTATTCACCCCTCCACTTT. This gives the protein CASSPLGQGYSPLHF. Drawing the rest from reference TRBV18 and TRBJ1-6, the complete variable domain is NAGVMQNPRHLVRRRGQEARLRCSPMKGHSHVYWYRQLPEEGLKFMVYLQKENIIDESGMPKERFSAEFPKEGPSILRIQQVVRGDSAAYFCASSPLGQGYSPLHFGNGTRLTVT.

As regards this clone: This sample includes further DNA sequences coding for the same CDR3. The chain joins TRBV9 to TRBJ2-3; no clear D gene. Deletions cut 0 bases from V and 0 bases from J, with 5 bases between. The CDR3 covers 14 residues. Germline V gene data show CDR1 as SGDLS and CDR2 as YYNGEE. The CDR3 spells CASSVAGSTDTQYF. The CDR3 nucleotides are TGTGCCAGCAGCGTAGCGGGTAGCACAGATACGCAGTATTTT.

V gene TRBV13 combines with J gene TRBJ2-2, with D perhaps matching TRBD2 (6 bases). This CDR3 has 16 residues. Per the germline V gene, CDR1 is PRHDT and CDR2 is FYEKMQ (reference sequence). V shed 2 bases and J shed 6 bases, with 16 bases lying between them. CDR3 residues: CASSLKVGGAPGELFF. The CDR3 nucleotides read TGTGCCAGCAGCTTAAAGGTGGGGGGAGCACCCGGGGAGCTGTTTTTT. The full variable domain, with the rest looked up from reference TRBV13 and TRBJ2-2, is AAGVIQSPRHLIKEKRETATLKCYPIPRHDTVYWYQQGPGQDPQFLISFYEKMQSDKGSIPDRFSAQQFSDYHSELNMSSLELGDSALYFCASSLKVGGAPGELFFGEGSRLTVL.

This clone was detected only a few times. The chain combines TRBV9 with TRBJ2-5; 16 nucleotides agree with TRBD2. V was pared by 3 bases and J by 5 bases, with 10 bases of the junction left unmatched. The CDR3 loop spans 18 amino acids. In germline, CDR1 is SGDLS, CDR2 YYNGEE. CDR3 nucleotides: TGTGCCAGCAGCGAAGCCGGGACTAGCGGGGGGGGAATGGAGACCCAGTACTTC. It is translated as CASSEAGTSGGGMETQYF.

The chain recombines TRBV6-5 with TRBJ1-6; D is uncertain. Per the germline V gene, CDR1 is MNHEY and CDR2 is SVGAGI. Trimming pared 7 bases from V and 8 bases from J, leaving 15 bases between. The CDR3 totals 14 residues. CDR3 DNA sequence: TGTGCCAGCACCGAGCCGGGGAACCATTCACCCCTCCACTTT. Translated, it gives CASTEPGNHSPLHF.

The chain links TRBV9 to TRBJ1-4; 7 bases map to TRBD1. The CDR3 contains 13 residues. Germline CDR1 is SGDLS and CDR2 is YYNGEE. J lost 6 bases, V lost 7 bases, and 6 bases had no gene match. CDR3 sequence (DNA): TGTGCCAGCTCAGGGGGTAGGGATGAAAAACTGTTTTTT. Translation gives CASSGGRDEKLFF.

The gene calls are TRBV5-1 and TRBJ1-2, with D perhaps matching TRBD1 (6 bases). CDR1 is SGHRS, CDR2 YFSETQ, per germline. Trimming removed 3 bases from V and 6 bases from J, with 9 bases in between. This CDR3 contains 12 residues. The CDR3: CASSSPGDGYTF. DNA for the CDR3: TGCGCCAGCAGCTCCCCAGGGGATGGCTACACCTTC.

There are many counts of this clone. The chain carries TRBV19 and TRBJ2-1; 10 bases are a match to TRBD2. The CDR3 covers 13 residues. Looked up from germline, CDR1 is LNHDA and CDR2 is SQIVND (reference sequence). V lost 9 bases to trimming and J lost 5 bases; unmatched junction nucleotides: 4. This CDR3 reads CASTSGADNEQFF. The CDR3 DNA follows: TGTGCCAGCACTAGCGGGGCAGACAATGAGCAGTTCTTC.

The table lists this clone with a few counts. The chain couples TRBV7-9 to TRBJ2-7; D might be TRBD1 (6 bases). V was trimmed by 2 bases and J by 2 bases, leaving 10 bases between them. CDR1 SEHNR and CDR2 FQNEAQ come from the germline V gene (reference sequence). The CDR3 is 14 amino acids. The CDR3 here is CASSLTQGPYEQYF. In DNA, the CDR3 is TGTGCCAGCAGCTTAACGCAGGGGCCCTACGAGCAGTACTTC.

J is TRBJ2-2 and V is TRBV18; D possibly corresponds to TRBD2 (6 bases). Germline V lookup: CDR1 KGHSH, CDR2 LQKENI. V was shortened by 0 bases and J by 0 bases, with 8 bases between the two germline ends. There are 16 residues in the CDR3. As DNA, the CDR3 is TGTGCCAGCTCACCACCGGCGGGGTCGAACACCGGGGAGCTGTTTTTT. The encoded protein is CASSPPAGSNTGELFF. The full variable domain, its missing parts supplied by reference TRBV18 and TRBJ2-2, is NAGVMQNPRHLVRRRGQEARLRCSPMKGHSHVYWYRQLPEEGLKFMVYLQKENIIDESGMPKERFSAEFPKEGPSILRIQQVVRGDSAAYFCASSPPAGSNTGELFFGEGSRLTVL.

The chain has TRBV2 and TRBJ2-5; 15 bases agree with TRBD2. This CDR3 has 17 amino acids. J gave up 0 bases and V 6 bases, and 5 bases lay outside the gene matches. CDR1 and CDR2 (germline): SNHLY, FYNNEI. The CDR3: CASRRGTSGGNQETQYF. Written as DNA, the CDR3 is TGTGCCAGCAGGAGGGGGACTAGCGGGGGGAACCAAGAGACCCAGTACTTC.

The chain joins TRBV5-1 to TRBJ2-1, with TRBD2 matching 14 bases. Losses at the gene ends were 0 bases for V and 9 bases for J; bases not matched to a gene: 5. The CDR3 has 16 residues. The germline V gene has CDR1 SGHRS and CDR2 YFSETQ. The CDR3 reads CASSLGRLAGGLEQFF. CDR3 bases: TGCGCCAGCAGCTTGGGGCGACTAGCGGGGGGGCTTGAGCAGTTCTTC.

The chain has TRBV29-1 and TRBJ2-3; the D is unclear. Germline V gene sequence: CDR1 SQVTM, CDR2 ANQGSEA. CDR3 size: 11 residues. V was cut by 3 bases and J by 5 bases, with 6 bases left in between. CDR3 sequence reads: CSVEGRDTQYF. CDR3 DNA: TGCAGCGTTGAGGGCCGAGATACGCAGTATTTT.

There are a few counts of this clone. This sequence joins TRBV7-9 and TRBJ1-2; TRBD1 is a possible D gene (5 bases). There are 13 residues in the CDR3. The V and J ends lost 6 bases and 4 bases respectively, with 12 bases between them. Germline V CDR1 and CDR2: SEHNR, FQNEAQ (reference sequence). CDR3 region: CASRQGLFYGYTF. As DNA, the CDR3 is TGTGCCAGCAGGCAGGGTCTTTTCTATGGCTACACCTTC.